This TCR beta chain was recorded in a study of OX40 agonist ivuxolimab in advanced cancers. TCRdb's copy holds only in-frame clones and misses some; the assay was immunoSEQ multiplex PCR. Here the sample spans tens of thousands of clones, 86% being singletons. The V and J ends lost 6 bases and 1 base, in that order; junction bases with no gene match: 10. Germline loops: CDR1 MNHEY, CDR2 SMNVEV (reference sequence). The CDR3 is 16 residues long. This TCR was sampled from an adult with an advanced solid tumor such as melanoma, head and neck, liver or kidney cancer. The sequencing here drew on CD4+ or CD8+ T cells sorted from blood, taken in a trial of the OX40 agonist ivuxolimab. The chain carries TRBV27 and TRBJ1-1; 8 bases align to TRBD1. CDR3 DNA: TGTGCCAGCAGAACCTGGACAGGGATCGAGAACACTGAAGCTTTCTTT. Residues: CASRTWTGIENTEAFF.